Listed here are 13 T cell receptor beta chains from one sample, sequenced in a study of cytotoxic CD8 clonotypes in ibrutinib-treated CLL. The table came from immunoSEQ multiplex PCR; TCRdb's copy has only in-frame clones and leaves some out. The table records about 140,000 clones, approximately 89% of them present only once. The sample in question was PBMCs, obtained after 12 months of ibrutinib treatment. These receptors were collected from a human donor with chronic lymphocytic leukemia.

This clone was observed once. The chain links TRBV9 to TRBJ2-7, with 9 positions matching TRBD2. V gave up 5 bases and J gave up 1 base; unmatched junction bases: 4. The CDR3 consists of 14 residues. From germline, CDR1 is SGDLS and CDR2 YYNGEE. CDR3 amino acids: CASSFSGRSYEQYF. CDR3 in DNA: TGTGCCAGCAGTTTTAGCGGGAGATCCTACGAGCAGTACTTC.

This clone was seen only once. The rearrangement uses TRBV7-9 and TRBJ1-1, with unresolved D. The ends were cut back, 4 bases at V and 5 bases at J, with 17 bases in the middle. CDR1 and CDR2 from the germline V gene are SEHNR and FQNEAQ (reference sequence). The CDR3 totals 15 residues. The CDR3: CASSSFPLRRTEAFF. In DNA form, the CDR3 reads TGTGCCAGCAGCTCGTTCCCCTTACGACGGACTGAAGCTTTCTTT.

The chain couples TRBV19 to TRBJ2-2; the match to TRBD2 covers 12 bases. After removal of 8 bases from V and 8 bases from J, the junction contained 6 bases not matched to a gene. Germline V CDR1 and CDR2: LNHDA, SQIVND (reference sequence). This CDR3 region has 14 residues. DNA of the CDR3: TGTGCCAGTTCACGACTAGCGGGAGAAGGGGAGCTGTTTTTT. Amino acids: CASSRLAGEGELFF.

The chain carries TRBV7-9 and TRBJ2-1; TRBD2 aligns across 7 bases. Trimming removed 5 bases from V and 8 bases from J; junction bases left unmatched: 9. This CDR3 is built from 14 residues. Germline lookup yields CDR1 SEHNR and CDR2 FQNEAQ (reference sequence). CDR3 sequence reads: CASSPGLVYDEQFF. CDR3 nucleotide sequence: TGTGCCAGCAGCCCTGGACTAGTTTACGATGAGCAGTTCTTC.

V is TRBV28 and J is TRBJ1-5, with a tentative D call TRBD1 (5 bases). Germline lookup yields CDR1 MDHEN and CDR2 SYDVKM. The CDR3 is made up of 15 amino acids. The V and J ends lost 4 bases and 6 bases respectively, with 16 bases between them. The CDR3 protein is CASSSLGVVSQPQHF. As DNA, the CDR3 is TGTGCCAGCAGTTCCCTGGGGGTTGTAAGTCAGCCCCAGCATTTT.

This clone showed up just a few times. The CDR3 region has the DNA TGTGCCAGCAGCCCACAGGGACTGGGGAGCTATGGCTACACCTTC. This sequence encodes CASSPQGLGSYGYTF. V is TRBV6-5 and J is TRBJ1-2; a weak D match, TRBD1 (6 bases). The CDR3 is 15 amino acids. Trimming took off 6 bases at V and 4 bases at J, with 18 bases between the two ends. Germline CDR1 and CDR2: MNHEY and SVGAGI.

The count of this clone is one. V usage is TRBV11-2 and J usage is TRBJ1-3, with 9 positions matching TRBD1. V gave up 5 bases and J gave up 0 bases; unmatched junction bases: 5. CDR3 length: 16 residues. Germline assignment: CDR1 SGHAT and CDR2 FQNNGV. This chain's CDR3 is CASSQSTGGSGNTIYF. CDR3 nucleotide sequence: TGTGCCAGCAGCCAGTCGACAGGGGGCTCTGGAAACACCATATATTTT.

This clone was counted once. The sample has other DNA sequences that encode this CDR3 too. CDR3 loop: CSARPGETQYF. CDR3 sequence (DNA): TGCAGTGCTAGGCCGGGGGAGACCCAGTACTTC. J is TRBJ2-5 and V is TRBV20-1, with D possibly matching TRBD2 (5 bases). V was trimmed by 3 bases and J by 5 bases, leaving 7 bases between them. CDR3 size: 11 residues. Germline V gene sequence: CDR1 DFQATT, CDR2 SNEGSKA (reference sequence).

The chain couples TRBV28 to TRBJ2-7, with D unresolved. Trimming shortened V by 6 bases and J by 0 bases, and 15 bases separated the two germline ends. CDR3 length: 15 amino acids. Germline V gives CDR1 MDHEN, CDR2 SYDVKM. The CDR3 is CASSGPRLLSYEQYF. The CDR3 nucleotides are TGTGCCAGCAGCGGACCCAGGCTCCTCTCCTACGAGCAGTACTTC.

The CDR3: CASSVGQPPPEYF. In DNA form, the CDR3 reads TGTGCCAGCAGTGTGGGACAACCTCCCCCTGAGTACTTC. This chain connects TRBV2 to TRBJ2-7, with a weak D call TRBD1 (6 bases). CDR3 length equals 13 residues. V was shortened by 4 bases and J by 11 bases, with 18 bases between the two germline ends. Germline V gene sequence: CDR1 SNHLY, CDR2 FYNNEI. Using reference TRBV2 and TRBJ2-7 for the parts outside the CDR3, the full variable domain is EPEVTQTPSHQVTQMGQEVILRCVPISNHLYFYWYRQILGQKVEFLVSFYNNEISEKSEIFDDQFSVERPDGSNFTLKIRSTKLEDSAMYFCASSVGQPPPEYFGPGTRLTVT.

The chain combines TRBV6-1 with TRBJ2-7, with D perhaps matching TRBD1 or TRBD2 (5 bases each). This CDR3 is built from 15 residues. Germline lookup yields CDR1 MNHNS and CDR2 SASEGT. V was cut by 6 bases and J by 0 bases, with 15 bases left in between. CDR3 loop: CASRAGTGSSYEQYF. CDR3 coding DNA: TGTGCCAGCAGGGCCGGGACGGGGAGCTCCTACGAGCAGTACTTC.

The chain is built from TRBV6-4 and TRBJ2-3; D unresolved. CDR1 and CDR2 (germline): MRHNA, SNTAGT. The CDR3 runs to 16 residues. V dropped 4 bases and J dropped 6 bases, with 20 bases sitting between them. CDR3 loop: CASSASFRPSSDTQYF. Here the CDR3 DNA reads TGTGCCAGCAGTGCTTCTTTTAGGCCGAGCTCCGATACGCAGTATTTT.

The CDR3 loop is CASSPPSGASYEQYF. DNA for the CDR3: TGTGCCAGCTCACCACCGAGCGGGGCTTCCTACGAGCAGTACTTC. The rearrangement joins TRBV18 to TRBJ2-7; 7 bases fit TRBD2. With V trimmed by 0 bases and J by 1 base, 3 bases remained unmatched. The germline V gene has CDR1 KGHSH and CDR2 LQKENI. The CDR3 covers 15 residues.